The 24 T cell receptor beta chains presented below share a single source sample, sequenced in a study of tumor-infiltrating lymphocytes in primary liver carcinoma. Co-extraction of RNA and DNA was performed on 20-30 mg of unsorted bulk tissue. Starting material of 450 to 550 ng total RNA yielded TCR beta cDNA via a constant-region primer. Library construction for TCR beta comprised three nested multiplex PCR rounds performed with slightly modified ARM-PCR. The first two PCR rounds, around 10 cycles each, used TRBV1-TRBV30 forward primers and a C-beta reverse primer. TCRdb re-derived calls from the multiplex PCR reads in MiXCR, one entry per CDR3 protein. This table holds nearly 50,000 distinct CDR3 sequences, about 73% found once. The sample taken for sequencing was liver tumor tissue from sampling region 3. As for subset: tumor region T3, left-lateral pole. The receptors come from a man aged 35-49 years with primary liver carcinoma and hepatitis B virus infection.

Remarks on this clonotype: The junction departs from the called germline gene at one end, perhaps through a read error. V usage is TRBV29-1 and J usage is TRBJ2-1; 8 nucleotides agree with TRBD2. The CDR3 sequence is 14 residues long. Germline V CDR1 and CDR2: SQVTM, ANQGSEA. The CDR3: CSAAGGVAYSEQFF. The CDR3 nucleotides read TGCAGCGCTGCGGGGGGAGTGGCCTACAGTGAGCAGTTCTTC.

This clonotype was seen a handful of times. Likely a read error: the CDR3 ends without its conserved phenylalanine or tryptophan. The chain has TRBV2 and TRBJ2-6; no clear D. Looked up from germline, CDR1 is SNHLY and CDR2 is FYNNEI. This CDR3 is built from 17 residues. Trimming stripped 0 bases from V and 1 base from J, with 10 bases between. The CDR3 reads CASSEADVRSGANVLTL. The CDR3 DNA reads TGTGCCAGCAGTGAAGCGGACGTAAGGTCTGGGGCCAACGTCCTGACTCTC.

This clonotype has more than one count but fewer than ten. The junction and the germline gene differ at one end; a read error may be behind it. This sequence joins TRBV5-6 and TRBJ1-1; D is possibly TRBD1 (5 bases). Per the germline V gene, CDR1 is SGHDT and CDR2 is YYEEEE. The CDR3 spans 15 residues. CDR3 coding DNA: TGTTCCAGCAGCGGAGGGGACGGAATGAAGACTGAAGCTTTCTTT. Its translation is CSSSGGDGMKTEAFF.

This clonotype was detected ten times or more. The rearrangement uses TRBV28 and TRBJ1-5; D unresolved. Germline V CDR1 and CDR2: MDHEN, SYDVKM. V gave up 3 bases and J gave up 7 bases, with 7 bases separating them. The CDR3 has 12 amino acids. The CDR3 DNA is TGTGCCAGCAGTTTGGGAGGACAGCCCCAGCATTTT. Translating gives CASSLGGQPQHF.

A note on this clonotype: The CDR3 end shows no conserved phenylalanine or tryptophan, and so a read error is likely. The rearrangement links TRBV5-6 to TRBJ2-1; D ambiguous. Germline CDR1 is SGHDT and CDR2 is YYEEEE. The CDR3 spans 16 residues. This CDR3 is CASSLEGGSSYSEQFL. The CDR3 region has the DNA TGTGCCAGCAGCTTGGAGGGCGGAAGCTCCTACAGTGAGCAGTTCCTC.

This clonotype was observed many times. This chain joins TRBV11-1 and TRBJ2-3; possibly TRBD2 for D (5 bases). CDR1 SGHAT and CDR2 FQDESV come from the germline V gene (reference sequence). The CDR3 spans 15 residues. V was pared by 6 bases and J by 0 bases, with 13 bases between. CDR3 loop: CASSLPRESTDTQYF. CDR3 in DNA: TGTGCCAGCAGTTTGCCGAGGGAGAGCACAGATACGCAGTATTTT.

This clonotype appeared many times. This chain links TRBV29-1 with TRBJ2-5; 9 positions match TRBD1. J was trimmed by 4 bases and V by 6 bases; bases with no gene match: 6. In germline, CDR1 is SQVTM, CDR2 ANQGSEA. The CDR3 sequence is 13 residues long. CDR3 sequence reads: CSVRRDRVETQYF. The DNA of the CDR3 is TGCAGCGTACGCCGGGACAGGGTAGAGACCCAGTACTTC.

As concerns this clonotype: Germline is not matched at one junction end, which may reflect a read error. The rearrangement uses TRBV7-9 and TRBJ2-7, with D possibly matching TRBD2 (5 bases). Germline V gives CDR1 SEHNR, CDR2 FQNEAQ (reference sequence). The CDR3 spans 11 residues. The CDR3 here is CASSDAWEHHF. The CDR3 DNA reads TGTGCCAGCAGCGATGCTTGGGAGCACCACTTC.

Notes on this clonotype: This sequence may be a read error, since a much larger clone differs from it by one base. The V gene is TRBV18, the J gene TRBJ2-3; 10 bases match TRBD2. With V trimmed by 2 bases and J by 5 bases, 7 bases remained unmatched. CDR1 is KGHSH and CDR2 is LQKENI in the germline V gene. The CDR3 loop spans 16 amino acids. The CDR3 loop reads CASSPMASGSIDTQYF. The DNA of the CDR3 is TGTGCCAGCTCACCAATGGCTAGCGGGAGTATAGATACGCAGTATTTT.

As for this clonotype: A read error is likely, as this CDR3 ends without the conserved phenylalanine or tryptophan. V and J are TRBV4-1 and TRBJ2-7; TRBD2 aligns across 9 bases. V lost 11 bases to trimming and J lost 2 bases; unmatched junction nucleotides: 19. The germline gives CDR1 MGHRA, CDR2 YSYEKL. The CDR3 spans 17 residues. The CDR3 spells CAGTLTSGYFSTYEQYL. Written as DNA, the CDR3 is TGCGCCGGCACCCTCACTAGCGGGTACTTTTCCACCTACGAGCAGTACTTA.

The chain couples TRBV5-3 to TRBJ2-1, with 9 bases that match TRBD1. TRBV5-3 is assigned to the ORF class and has an uncertain function. Trimming removed 2 bases from V and 9 bases from J; junction bases left unmatched: 9. The CDR3 is 15 amino acids. The CDR3 DNA is TGTGCCAGAAGCTTCCGGGACAGGGCCTGCATTGAGCAGTTCTTC. Protein sequence: CARSFRDRACIEQFF.

The chain is built from TRBV5-1 and TRBJ1-2; D unresolved. Germline-derived CDR1 and CDR2 are SGHRS and YFSETQ. Trimming stripped 9 bases from V and 2 bases from J, with 26 bases between. This CDR3 is 17 amino acids long. This chain's CDR3 is CANNPGWRTDPNYGYTF. The CDR3 DNA follows: TGCGCCAACAACCCAGGATGGCGGACGGACCCAAACTATGGCTACACCTTC.

This chain joins TRBV6-5 and TRBJ1-4; D ambiguous. CDR3 length: 17 amino acids. Germline V gives CDR1 MNHEY, CDR2 SVGAGI. Between the trimmed V and J ends, which lost 1 base and 4 bases, there was a span of 16 bases. For the CDR3, the DNA is TGTGCCAGCAGTTACTACTGGGATTCGACGCTTAATGAAAAACTGTTTTTT. Its translation is CASSYYWDSTLNEKLFF.

This chain uses TRBV21-1 with TRBJ1-2; the table's D call TRBD1 went unverified against the DNA. TRBV21-1 corresponds to a pseudogene. This CDR3 is 17 amino acids long. The CDR3: CASSNKEQPGHNYGYIF. Written as DNA, the CDR3 is TGTGCCAGCAGCAATAAGGAACAACCGGGACACAACTATGGCTACATCTTC.

This clonotype was recorded only once. This chain joins TRBV11-2 and TRBJ2-7; D call uncertain. Germline lookup yields CDR1 SGHAT and CDR2 FQNNGV. The length of the CDR3 is 14 residues. Trimming cost V 3 bases and J 6 bases, with 15 bases left between them. The DNA of the CDR3 is TGTGCCAGCAGCTTTGGAGTTACTCGTATCGAGCAGTACTTC. It is translated as CASSFGVTRIEQYF.

This clonotype was seen only once. One base away lies a much larger clone, so this may be a sequencing read error. This chain connects TRBV5-1 to TRBJ2-7, with a tentative D call TRBD2 (5 bases). Germline CDR1 SGHRS, CDR2 YFSETQ. CDR3 length: 14 amino acids. CDR3: CASARAVNSYKQYF. The CDR3, as DNA: TGCGCCAGCGCGCGGGCGGTGAACTCCTACAAGCAGTACTTC.

This clonotype has only a few counts. This likely comes from a read error, as the CDR3 has no conserved phenylalanine or tryptophan at its end. V usage is TRBV6-5 and J usage is TRBJ1-5; D gene uncertain. The ends were cut back, 2 bases at V and 5 bases at J, with 7 bases in the middle. CDR3 length: 13 amino acids. In germline, CDR1 is MNHEY, CDR2 SVGAGI. The CDR3: CASSYESDQPQHL. CDR3 DNA sequence: TGTGCCAGCAGTTACGAGTCTGATCAGCCCCAGCATCTT.

The chain couples TRBV12-3 or TRBV12-4 to TRBJ1-5, with D unclear. V was pared by 8 bases and J by 4 bases, with 24 bases between. The CDR3 consists of 17 residues. The CDR3 sequence: CASRLLMVGISNQPQHF. DNA for the CDR3: TGTGCCAGCCGCCTACTGATGGTCGGGATAAGTAATCAGCCCCAGCATTTT.

The rearrangement joins TRBV28 to TRBJ2-7, with D unclear. CDR1 MDHEN and CDR2 SYDVKM come from the germline V gene. V was trimmed by 10 bases and J by 13 bases, leaving 23 bases between them. The CDR3 covers 12 residues. The CDR3 sequence: CATSRTDKKEYF. The CDR3 DNA reads as TGTGCCACCAGCCGGACGGATAAGAAGGAATACTTC.

This chain joins TRBV6-6 and TRBJ2-1; 9 bases are shared with TRBD2. V trimming: 7 bases; J trimming: 7 bases; junction bases outside the gene matches: 14. The germline gives CDR1 MNHNY, CDR2 SVGAGI (reference sequence). This CDR3 has 16 amino acids. The CDR3 coding sequence is TGTGCCAGCAATTTCACATATGACCTAGCGGGGAATGAGCAGTTCTTC. Translating gives CASNFTYDLAGNEQFF.

V and J are TRBV11-2 and TRBJ2-3; possible D gene TRBD2, 7 bases. Germline lookup yields CDR1 SGHAT and CDR2 FQNNGV. The V end was cut by 7 bases, the J end by 7 bases, with 24 bases between. This CDR3 spans 16 amino acids. Here the CDR3 reads CASTPSGTGGTYTQYF. As DNA, the CDR3 is TGTGCCAGCACCCCATCCGGGACGGGGGGCACGTATACGCAGTATTTT. The entire variable domain, with the rest obtained from reference TRBV11-2 and TRBJ2-3, is as follows: EAGVAQSPRYKIIEKRQSVAFWCNPISGHATLYWYQQILGQGPKLLIQFQNNGVVDDSQLPKDRFSAERLKGVDSTLKIQPAKLEDSAVYLCASTPSGTGGTYTQYFGPGTRLTVL.

Comments on this clonotype: Without the conserved terminal phenylalanine or tryptophan, this CDR3 likely stems from a read error. The V and J genes are TRBV4-2 and TRBJ1-1; possibly TRBD1 for D (6 bases). In germline, CDR1 is LGHNA, CDR2 YNFKEQ. The CDR3 consists of 14 residues. This CDR3 is CVSSQDQGNPEAFI. In nucleotides, the CDR3 is TGTGTCAGCAGCCAAGACCAGGGGAACCCTGAAGCTTTCATT.

The chain is built from TRBV10-3 and TRBJ1-2, with TRBD1 identical over 7 bases. Germline values: CDR1 ENHRY, CDR2 SYGVKD. The CDR3 has 14 amino acids. V was pared by 6 bases and J by 7 bases, with 11 bases of the junction left unmatched. The CDR3 bases are TGTGCCATCAGCTCTCAGGGGGAAGATCGTGGCTACACCTTC. Translation gives CAISSQGEDRGYTF.

As to this clonotype: A read error may be the cause here, since a much bigger clone is one base away. V and J are TRBV28 and TRBJ2-3; TRBD1 or TRBD2 may be the D gene (5 bases each). The CDR3 consists of 15 residues. CDR1 MDHEN and CDR2 SYDVKM come from the germline V gene. The CDR3 protein is CASTLRGPYTDTHYF. In DNA, the CDR3 is TGTGCCAGCACCCTGAGGGGCCCATACACAGATACGCATTATTTT.